The source of this T cell receptor beta chain is a study of blood T cells in healthy people across ages. Whole-study results and caveats: Bulk PBMC profiling left naive and antigen-experienced comparisons inconclusive.

It was with a sample-barcoded 5' primer and a J-beta primer mix that a second PCR of roughly 7 to 12 cycles was run. MiXCR was run by TCRdb on the 5' RACE reads, yielding one entry per CDR3 protein. The sample includes 650,000 or so distinct CDR3 sequences, approximately 52% of them seen just once. The CDR3 sequence is 14 residues long. The germline CDR1 and CDR2 sequences are SEHNR and FQNEAQ (reference sequence). Only a few counts were recorded for this clonotype. Its antigen is unknown. This receptor was obtained from a woman aged 80 or over in good health. Sequencing was performed on blood. The chain combines TRBV7-9 with TRBJ2-4; D call uncertain. The J call may be mistaken, given a closer DNA end match to TRBJ2-7. The CDR3 sequence is CASREREAHNEQYF. CDR3 sequence (DNA): TGTGCCAGCAGAGAACGAGAGGCCCACAACGAGCAGTACTTC.